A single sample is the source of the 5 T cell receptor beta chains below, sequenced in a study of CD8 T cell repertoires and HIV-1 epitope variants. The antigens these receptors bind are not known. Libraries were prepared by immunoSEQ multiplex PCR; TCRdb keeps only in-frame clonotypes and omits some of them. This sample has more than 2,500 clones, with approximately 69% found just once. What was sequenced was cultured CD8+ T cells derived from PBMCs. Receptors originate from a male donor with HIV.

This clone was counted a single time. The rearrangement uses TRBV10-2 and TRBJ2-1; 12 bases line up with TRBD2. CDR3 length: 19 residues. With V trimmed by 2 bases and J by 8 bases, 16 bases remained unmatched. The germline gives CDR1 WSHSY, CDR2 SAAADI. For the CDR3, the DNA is TGCGCCAGCAGTGAGATGAGACTAGCGGGAGAATACCGAACCGATGAGCAGTTCTTC. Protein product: CASSEMRLAGEYRTDEQFF.

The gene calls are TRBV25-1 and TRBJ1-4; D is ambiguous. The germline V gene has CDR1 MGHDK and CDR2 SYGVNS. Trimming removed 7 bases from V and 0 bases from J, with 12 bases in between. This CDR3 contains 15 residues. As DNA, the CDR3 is TGTGCCAGCAAATCACAGTTTGCAACTAATGAAAAACTGTTTTTT. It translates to CASKSQFATNEKLFF.

The CDR3 bases are TGTGCCAGCAGTCAATTTCAGGGGATCAGCAATCAGCCCCAGCATTTT. The encoded protein is CASSQFQGISNQPQHF. This chain uses TRBV27 with TRBJ1-5; possible D gene TRBD1, 6 bases. The germline CDR1 and CDR2 sequences are MNHEY and SMNVEV (reference sequence). V was shortened by 5 bases and J by 1 base, with 15 bases between the two germline ends. This CDR3 spans 16 amino acids.

CDR3 region: CASSLSDTDTQYF. The CDR3 DNA follows: TGTGCCAGCAGTTTATCGGACACAGATACGCAGTATTTT. V usage is TRBV27 and J usage is TRBJ2-3; D uncertain. This CDR3 has 13 amino acids. Trimming removed 0 bases at V and 2 bases at J, with 3 bases between. Germline V lookup: CDR1 MNHEY, CDR2 SMNVEV (reference sequence).

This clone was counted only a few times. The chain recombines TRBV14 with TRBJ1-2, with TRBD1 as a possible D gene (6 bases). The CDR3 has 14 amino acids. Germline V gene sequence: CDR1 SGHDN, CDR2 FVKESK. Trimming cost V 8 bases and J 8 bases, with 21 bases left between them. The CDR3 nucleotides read TGTGCCAGCCTGGGGGTGCATAAACAGGGCGGCTACACCTTC. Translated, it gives CASLGVHKQGGYTF. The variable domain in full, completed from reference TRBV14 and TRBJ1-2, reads EAGVTQFPSHSVIEKGQTVTLRCDPISGHDNLYWYRRVMGKEIKFLLHFVKESKQDESGMPNNRFLAERTGGTYSTLKVQPAELEDSGVYFCASLGVHKQGGYTFGSGTRLTVV.